These 28 T cell receptor beta chains were all obtained from the same sample, sequenced in a study of tumor and adjacent non-tumor tissue in lung cancer. This sample's RNA came from whole unsorted tissue. The normal lung tissue was taken more than 3 cm from the tumor edge. Three rounds of nested PCR, following a modified ARM-PCR protocol, produced the TCRbeta library. MiXCR, run by TCRdb on the multiplex PCR reads, gives a single entry per CDR3 protein. The sample has 90,000 to 100,000 distinct CDR3 sequences, 80% seen once; the top ten hold about 30%. Source material: distant non-tumor lung tissue. Every receptor here comes from a man in his 60s with small cell lung cancer.

In the case of this clonotype: The CDR3 end shows no conserved phenylalanine or tryptophan, and so a read error is likely. Because the CDR3's place on the DNA is in doubt, the DNA is left out and the CDR3 is given as listed by TCRdb. The gene calls are TRBV4-2 and TRBJ2-2. From germline, CDR1 is LGHNA and CDR2 YNFKEQ. The CDR3 numbers 16 amino acids, ends counted. The CDR3: CASSNDLRANTGEVFL.

About this clonotype: One end of the junction does not line up with germline, which may come from a read error. This chain uses TRBV4-1 with TRBJ2-1; D might be TRBD2 (6 bases). Germline-derived CDR1 and CDR2 are MGHRA and YSYEKL. The CDR3 is 15 residues long. This CDR3 is CASSHDNSGYNGQFF. CDR3 nucleotide sequence: TGCGCCAGCAGCCATGATAATAGCGGTTACAATGGGCAGTTCTTC.

The rearrangement links TRBV11-2 to TRBJ2-5; TRBD2 aligns across 7 bases. The CDR3 covers 18 residues. The germline V gene has CDR1 SGHAT and CDR2 FQNNGV. The V gene end was trimmed by 5 bases and the J gene end by 11 bases; junction bases not matched to a gene: 26. The CDR3 sequence is CASSPPAGTTGAQVTQYF. CDR3 DNA sequence: TGTGCCAGCAGCCCGCCGGCCGGGACTACGGGAGCACAAGTGACTCAGTACTTC.

The table lists this clonotype with a count of one. The rearrangement uses TRBV11-2 and TRBJ2-7, with 8 bases fitting TRBD1. CDR1 and CDR2 (germline): SGHAT, FQNNGV. The CDR3 consists of 12 residues. In nucleotides, the CDR3 is TGTACCAGACGGACAGGGTTCAGTGAGCAGTACGTC. This encodes CTRRTGFSEQYV.

This clonotype is large by share. The chain has TRBV10-1 and TRBJ2-7, with D possibly matching TRBD2 (6 bases). Germline values: CDR1 WNHNN, CDR2 SYGVQD (reference sequence). The V end was cut by 3 bases, the J end by 5 bases, with 14 bases between. The CDR3 runs to 14 residues. CDR3 bases: TGCGCCAGCAGTGAAGGAGGGAGCCCTAACGAGCAGTACGTC. Residues: CASSEGGSPNEQYV.

In regard to this clonotype: A much larger clonotype is one base distant, so this may be a read error. The V gene is TRBV20-1, the J gene TRBJ2-5, with D perhaps TRBD2 (6 bases). Germline V lookup: CDR1 DFQATT, CDR2 SNEGSKA (reference sequence). This CDR3 is 14 amino acids long. V lost 3 bases and J 2 bases, leaving 13 bases between the germline ends. The CDR3 here is CSASRRGLQETQYF. Written as DNA, the CDR3 is TGCAGTGCTAGTAGGAGGGGACTGCAAGAGACCCAGTACTTC.

Turning to this clonotype: At one of its ends the junction is not consistent with the germline gene, which may arise from a read error. V gene TRBV6-2 or TRBV6-3 combines with J gene TRBJ1-1; no clear D. CDR3 length: 18 amino acids. Per germline, CDR1 MNHEY and CDR2 SVGEGT. CDR3 protein: CASNTQITVVSMNIEAFF. The CDR3 coding sequence is TGTGCCAGCAACACACAGATAACGGTCGTTTCGATGAACATTGAAGCTTTCTTT.

This sequence joins TRBV11-2 and TRBJ2-1; D not certain. V was clipped by 9 bases and J by 0 bases, with 18 bases between them. Germline lookup yields CDR1 SGHAT and CDR2 FQNNGV. The CDR3 has 16 residues. The CDR3 reads CASRLRAESSYNEQFF. The CDR3 DNA reads as TGTGCCAGTCGCCTTAGGGCGGAAAGCTCCTACAATGAGCAGTTCTTC.

This clonotype was counted many times. The genes are TRBV6-5 and TRBJ2-7; D possibly matches TRBD1 or TRBD2 (6 bases each). This CDR3 spans 14 amino acids. Trimming took 5 bases from V and 6 from J, leaving 17 bases between them. Germline loops: CDR1 MNHEY, CDR2 SVGAGI. This CDR3 reads CASSPGGRRSEQYF. The CDR3 DNA is TGTGCCAGCAGTCCCGGGGGCAGGAGGAGCGAGCAGTACTTC.

This rearrangement joins TRBV5-1 to TRBJ2-7, with TRBD1 identical over 12 bases. The J segment lost 1 base and the V segment lost 3 bases, leaving 11 bases of the junction unmatched. Germline CDR1 and CDR2: SGHRS and YFSETQ. This CDR3 has 18 amino acids. CDR3 in amino acids: CASSSRGQGAAGSYEQYF. CDR3 DNA: TGCGCCAGCAGCTCCAGGGGACAGGGGGCAGCCGGGTCCTACGAGCAGTACTTC.

Notes on this clonotype: One end of the junction does not line up with germline, which may come from a read error. The chain joins TRBV2 to TRBJ2-1, with TRBD2 matching over 9 bases. CDR3 size: 19 residues. Germline V gene sequence: CDR1 SNHLY, CDR2 FYNNEI. The CDR3 coding sequence is TGTGACAGCAGTGAAGGCGGGATTAGCGGGAGTAGGGTAGACAATGAGCAGTTCTTC. Residues: CDSSEGGISGSRVDNEQFF.

The chain employs TRBV11-2 and TRBJ2-1, with D unresolved. The CDR3 length is 17 residues. Germline CDR1 and CDR2: SGHAT and FQNNGV. Trimming shortened V by 5 bases and J by 0 bases, and 17 bases separated the two germline ends. CDR3 in DNA: TGTGCCAGCAGCATATTGACTGCCCAGAGCTCCTACAATGAGCAGTTCTTC. As protein: CASSILTAQSSYNEQFF.

About this clonotype itself: Because it lacks the conserved phenylalanine or tryptophan at the end, this CDR3 is likely a read error. The J gene is TRBJ2-5, the V gene TRBV6-2 or TRBV6-3, with TRBD2 identical over 8 bases. The V gene's germline CDR1 is MNHEY and CDR2 SVGEGT. V was clipped by 6 bases and J by 7 bases; unmatched bases: 7. The CDR3 length is 13 residues. CDR3 bases: TGTGCCAGCAGAGGTAGCGGGACGGGGACCCAGTACATC. Translating gives CASRGSGTGTQYI.

Concerning this clonotype itself: Germline is not matched at one junction end, which may reflect a read error. The chain employs TRBV29-1 and TRBJ1-5; no clear D gene. Germline V gene lookup returns CDR1 SQVTM and CDR2 ANQGSEA. CDR3 length: 16 amino acids. The DNA of the CDR3 is TGCAGCGATATATTGGTCGGGGTCGCCTCCAATCAGCTCCAGCATTTT. This sequence encodes CSDILVGVASNQLQHF.

The chain uses TRBV11-3 and TRBJ2-7, with 7 bases that match TRBD2. The germline V gene encodes CDR1 SGHNT and CDR2 YENEEA. The junction had 11 bases not matched to a gene; V was cut back by 3 bases and J by 3 bases. The CDR3 extends over 16 amino acids. CDR3: CASSLPECGGLYEQYF. CDR3 sequence (DNA): TGTGCCAGCAGCTTGCCTGAATGCGGGGGACTCTACGAGCAGTACTTC.

About this clonotype itself: As the CDR3 is not closed by the conserved phenylalanine or tryptophan, this likely results from a read error. No DNA is shown, since the ends of the CDR3 on it are uncertain; the CDR3 is the one TCRdb lists. The V and J genes are TRBV5-6 and TRBJ1-1; TRBD1, the D gene given by the table, was not confirmed from the DNA. The CDR3 is 16 residues long, counting both termini. Germline V CDR1 and CDR2: SGHDT, YYEEEE. CDR3 residues: CASSLASWTANTEALV.

The count of this clonotype is one. The conserved closing phenylalanine or tryptophan is absent in this CDR3, likely reflecting a read error. V usage is TRBV20-1 and J usage is TRBJ1-4, with TRBD1 as a possible D gene (5 bases). Germline values: CDR1 DFQATT, CDR2 SNEGSKA (reference sequence). There are 14 residues in the CDR3. The CDR3 sequence is CSAILGGGYEKLFL. DNA for the CDR3: TGCAGTGCCATCCTTGGCGGGGGTTATGAGAAACTGTTTCTT.

A remark on this clonotype: An end of the junction does not agree with germline; a read error may underlie this. The rearrangement links TRBV6-1 to TRBJ1-2; D not certain. The CDR3 is 14 residues long. Germline values: CDR1 MNHNS, CDR2 SASEGT. CDR3 sequence: CASSEERHGYGYTF. CDR3 nucleotides: TGTGCCAGCAGTGAAGAAAGACACGGCTATGGTTACACCTTC.

This clonotype was observed many times. The chain has TRBV7-8 and TRBJ1-5; 7 bases align to TRBD1. CDR1 is SGHVS and CDR2 is FQNEAQ in the germline V gene. CDR3 length equals 15 residues. V was pared by 8 bases and J by 0 bases, with 7 bases of the junction left unmatched. The CDR3 is CASQTGTVSNQPQHF. The CDR3 DNA follows: TGTGCCAGCCAGACGGGGACAGTTAGCAATCAGCCCCAGCATTTT.

A remark on this clonotype: At one boundary the junction diverges from the germline segment, which might be a read error. The rearrangement uses TRBV12-3 or TRBV12-4 and TRBJ2-5; 9 nucleotides agree with TRBD1. The CDR3 contains 14 residues. The CDR3 DNA is TGTGTCAGCAGTATCACAGGGGGCTCGGAGACCCATTACTTC. Its translation is CVSSITGGSETHYF.

As regards this clonotype: A junction boundary mismatches the germline segment, possibly from a read error. The V call is TRBV30, the J call TRBJ1-5; TRBD1 agrees at 12 bases. There are 15 residues in the CDR3. The V gene's germline CDR1 is GTSNPN and CDR2 SVGIG (reference sequence). The CDR3 DNA sequence: TGTGCCTGGAGAGATGGGACAGGGGGCAATCAGTCCCAGCATTTT. It yields the protein CAWRDGTGGNQSQHF.

Worth noting for this clonotype: A read error may produce the germline difference seen at one junction end. V and J are TRBV6-5 and TRBJ2-1; D is possibly TRBD2 (5 bases). Germline CDR1 reads MNHEY; CDR2 reads SVGAGI. This CDR3 contains 16 residues. The CDR3: CASSPGRDSSYNGQFF. CDR3 DNA sequence: TGTGCCAGCAGCCCCGGACGGGATAGCTCCTACAATGGGCAGTTCTTT.

Comment on this clonotype: The conserved phenylalanine or tryptophan is not found at the CDR3 terminus, so this likely reflects a read error. The chain joins TRBV6-6 to TRBJ2-4; maybe TRBD1 (5 bases). The germline V gene has CDR1 MNHNY and CDR2 SVGAGI (reference sequence). This CDR3 is 15 amino acids long. The V gene lost 6 bases and the J gene lost 5 bases, with 17 bases spanning the gap. This CDR3 reads CASSRGHVTQNIQYI. As DNA, the CDR3 is TGTGCCAGCAGCCGAGGACATGTGACCCAAAACATTCAGTACATC.

In the case of this clonotype: A much bigger clone sits one base away, suggesting this may be a read error. This chain uses TRBV20-1 with TRBJ2-2; 9 positions match TRBD2. This CDR3 spans 14 amino acids. V lost 2 bases, J lost 8 bases, and 6 bases stayed unmatched. Germline V lookup: CDR1 DFQATT, CDR2 SNEGSKA (reference sequence). The CDR3 DNA reads TGCAGTGCTAGAAATCTTAGCGGGGGTGGGGAGCTGTTTTTT. The encoded protein is CSARNLSGGGELFF.

Regarding this clonotype: The junction shows a germline mismatch at one end, possibly a read error. The rearrangement uses TRBV6-5 and TRBJ1-6; maybe TRBD1 (5 bases). Germline CDR1 is MNHEY and CDR2 is SVGAGI. This CDR3 is built from 13 residues. Here the CDR3 reads CARSGARDSPLHF. In nucleotides, the CDR3 is TGTGCCAGAAGTGGCGCCAGGGATTCACCTCTCCACTTT.

As to this clonotype: The junction departs from the called germline gene at one end, perhaps through a read error. J is TRBJ2-2 and V is TRBV12-3 or TRBV12-4; 7 nucleotides match TRBD1. This CDR3 region has 15 residues. CDR3 amino acids: CANSFSGTVAGELFF. The DNA of the CDR3 is TGTGCCAACAGTTTCTCTGGGACAGTCGCCGGGGAGCTGTTTTTT.

A remark on this clonotype: Because it lacks the conserved phenylalanine or tryptophan at the end, this CDR3 is likely a read error. The chain recombines TRBV11-2 with TRBJ2-5, with 9 bases that match TRBD2. Germline CDR1 SGHAT, CDR2 FQNNGV. The V gene end was trimmed by 6 bases and the J gene end by 0 bases; junction bases not matched to a gene: 8. The CDR3 is 16 amino acids. The CDR3 region is CASSLRLAEHQETQYL. The CDR3 DNA reads TGTGCCAGCAGTCTAAGACTAGCGGAGCACCAAGAGACCCAGTACTTA.

To note about this clonotype: Germline is not matched at one junction end, which may reflect a read error. The rearrangement links TRBV29-1 to TRBJ2-1; 11 bases fit TRBD2. Germline CDR1 and CDR2: SQVTM and ANQGSEA. The CDR3 runs to 13 residues. DNA of the CDR3: TGCAGCGCTGGGACTAGCGGATACAATGAGCAATTCTTC. Residues: CSAGTSGYNEQFF.